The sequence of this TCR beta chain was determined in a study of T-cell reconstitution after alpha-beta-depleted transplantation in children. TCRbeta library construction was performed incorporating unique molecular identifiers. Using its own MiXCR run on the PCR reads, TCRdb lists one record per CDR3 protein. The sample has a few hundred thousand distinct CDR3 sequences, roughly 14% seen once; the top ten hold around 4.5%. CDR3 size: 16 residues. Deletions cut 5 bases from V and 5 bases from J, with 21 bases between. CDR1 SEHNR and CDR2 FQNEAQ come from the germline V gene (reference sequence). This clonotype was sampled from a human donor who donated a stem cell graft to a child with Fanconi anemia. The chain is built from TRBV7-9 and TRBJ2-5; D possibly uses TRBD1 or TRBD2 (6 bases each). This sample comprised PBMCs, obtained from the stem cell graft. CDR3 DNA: TGTGCCAGCAGCCTGACCCAGGGGAGGCAGGGCGAGACCCAGTACTTC. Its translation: CASSLTQGRQGETQYF.